The rows below give T cell receptor beta chains drawn from one sample of a study of blood T cells in healthy people across ages. TCRdb re-called the 5' RACE reads through MiXCR, storing one row per CDR3 protein. The table includes approximately 770,000 distinct CDR3 sequences, 55% to 75% detected once. Input material: blood. Receptor source: a man younger than 40 in good health. Both conserved end residues are part of each CDR3. The D gene is left open where the match is weak. The size of a clone is reported for some rows only, either as once, few or many, or as a class for expanded clones.

d_gene	abundance	v_gene	j_gene	CDR3aa	CDR3nt
NA	few	TRBV19	TRBJ2-4	CASSPTRSKNIQYF	TGTGCCAGTAGTCCGACTAGGTCCAAAAACATTCAGTACTTC
NA	NA	TRBV12-3/TRBV12-4	TRBJ1-2	CASTSRGSIGYTF	TGTGCCAGCACCTCGAGAGGATCTATTGGCTACACCTTC
NA	NA	TRBV6-1	TRBJ2-3	CASRTYPNTQYF	TGTGCCAGCAGAACCTATCCGAATACGCAGTATTTT
NA	few	TRBV7-2	TRBJ2-5	CASSLVIRGPQETQYF	TGTGCCAGCAGCTTAGTTATCAGGGGCCCTCAAGAGACCCAGTACTTC
NA	NA	TRBV20-1	TRBJ2-3	CSASEGVLNTQYF	TGCAGTGCTAGTGAGGGGGTCCTAAATACGCAGTATTTT
TRBD2	NA	TRBV4-3	TRBJ2-1	CASSPDPSGATSSYNEQFF	TGCGCCAGCAGCCCTGACCCTAGCGGGGCCACAAGCTCCTACAATGAGCAGTTCTTC
TRBD2	NA	TRBV6-5	TRBJ2-1	CASSLTSRAHNEQFF	TGTGCCAGCAGTTTGACTAGCAGGGCTCACAATGAGCAGTTCTTC
NA	NA	TRBV20-1	TRBJ2-1	CSASLRLVMQEQFF	TGCAGTGCTAGTCTGAGACTAGTCATGCAGGAGCAGTTCTTC
NA	once	TRBV10-3	TRBJ2-4	CAISDSVAKNIQYF	TGTGCCATCAGTGATTCAGTAGCCAAAAACATTCAGTACTTC
TRBD1	few	TRBV25-1	TRBJ1-2	CASSAGQPGYTF	TGTGCCAGCAGTGCGGGACAGCCTGGATACACCTTC
NA	NA	TRBV5-6	TRBJ1-2	CASSPTRQENYGYTF	TGTGCCAGCAGCCCCACCCGACAGGAAAACTATGGCTACACCTTC
NA	NA	TRBV2	TRBJ2-3	CASRALSGDIRWTDTQYF	TGTGCCAGCCGGGCTCTCAGCGGGGACATCCGATGGACAGATACGCAGTATTTT
NA	NA	TRBV7-6	TRBJ2-7	CASSPQDFPSYEQYF	TGTGCCAGCAGCCCCCAGGACTTCCCGTCCTACGAGCAGTACTTC
TRBD2	few	TRBV20-1	TRBJ2-7	CSAPFGGRDSYEQYF	TGCAGTGCTCCCTTCGGGGGGAGAGACTCCTACGAGCAGTACTTC
TRBD2	NA	TRBV4-2	TRBJ2-6	CASSQDWGGGASGANVLTF	TGTGCCAGCAGCCAAGACTGGGGCGGGGGGGCTTCTGGGGCCAACGTCCTGACTTTC
NA	NA	TRBV5-1	TRBJ1-5	CASSLEAGGQPQHF	TGCGCCAGCAGCTTGGAGGCAGGAGGTCAGCCCCAGCATTTT